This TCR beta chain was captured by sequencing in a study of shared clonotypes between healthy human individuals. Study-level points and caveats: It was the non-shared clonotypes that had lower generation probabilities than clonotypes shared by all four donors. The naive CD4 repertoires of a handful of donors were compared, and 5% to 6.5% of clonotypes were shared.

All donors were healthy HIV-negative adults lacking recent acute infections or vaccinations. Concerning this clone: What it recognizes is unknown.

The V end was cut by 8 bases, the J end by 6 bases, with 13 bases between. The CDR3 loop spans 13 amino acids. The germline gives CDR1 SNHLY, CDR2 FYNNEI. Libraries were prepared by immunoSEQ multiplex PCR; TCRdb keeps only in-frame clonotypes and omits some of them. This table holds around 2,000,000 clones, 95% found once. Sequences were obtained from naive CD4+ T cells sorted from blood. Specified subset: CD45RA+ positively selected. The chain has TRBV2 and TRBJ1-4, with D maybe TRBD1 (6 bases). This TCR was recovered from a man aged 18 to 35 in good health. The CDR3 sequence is CASSRGKDEKLFF. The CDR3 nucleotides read TGTGCCAGCTCTAGGGGGAAAGATGAAAAACTGTTTTTT.